Listed below are T cell receptor beta chains from one sample, sequenced in a study of T cell repertoires in cytomegalovirus infection. The antigens for these receptors are not known. A single record per CDR3 protein comes from TCRdb applying MiXCR to the reads. The sample yields about 770,000 distinct CDR3 sequences, roughly 29% seen once. The specimen comprised cultured CD8+ T cells from PBMCs, sampled from culture after CMV antigen stimulation. These receptors came from a human donor in good health (CMV status not recorded). Some clones in this sample may be carry-over from other donors' samples. The CDR3 runs from the conserved cysteine through the conserved F or W. A D gene is named only where the DNA matches it firmly. Clone size appears in some rows only: once, few, many, or a class for an expanded clone.

CDR3 protein | CDR3 DNA | clone size | CDR3 length | V gene | D gene | J gene
CASSPDGRAEAFF | TGTGCCAGCAGTCCGGACGGGCGGGCTGAAGCTTTCTTT | - | 13 | TRBV11-3 | - | TRBJ1-1
CASSSTGTGGDIQYF | TGCGCCAGCAGCTCCACCGGGACAGGGGGGGACATTCAGTACTTC | - | 15 | TRBV5-1 | TRBD1 | TRBJ2-4
CASTTERGNNEQFF | TGTGCCAGCACCACGGAGCGGGGGAACAATGAGCAGTTCTTC | - | 14 | TRBV28 | TRBD2 | TRBJ2-1
CASSEGTPSYTRSTEAFF | TGTGCCAGCAGTGAAGGGACGCCCTCTTATACCAGATCCACTGAAGCTTTCTTT | few | 18 | TRBV6-1 | - | TRBJ1-1
CATSESRGAVDTQYF | TGTGCCACCAGTGAGTCACGAGGGGCCGTAGATACGCAGTATTTT | once | 15 | TRBV24-1 | - | TRBJ2-3
CASSRGQSSGNTIYF | TGCGCCAGCAGCCGAGGACAGTCCTCTGGAAACACCATATATTTT | - | 15 | TRBV4-1 | - | TRBJ1-3
CASSPPQTGALWEGYTF | TGTGCCAGCTCACCACCTCAGACAGGGGCCCTCTGGGAGGGCTACACCTTC | - | 17 | TRBV18 | TRBD1 | TRBJ1-2
CASSHRGPHQPQHF | TGTGCCAGCAGTCACAGGGGGCCACATCAGCCCCAGCATTTT | - | 14 | TRBV6-1 | TRBD1 | TRBJ1-5
CSVRPSREAYNEQFF | TGCAGTGTTCGCCCGTCGCGGGAGGCTTACAATGAGCAGTTCTTC | - | 15 | TRBV20-1 | TRBD2 | TRBJ2-1
CASSLFLKVPGNTIYF | TGTGCCAGCAGCTTATTCCTAAAAGTGCCAGGAAACACCATATATTTT | many | 16 | TRBV7-2 | - | TRBJ1-3
CASGRGASTDTQYF | TGTGCTAGTGGCCGGGGGGCTAGCACAGATACGCAGTATTTT | - | 14 | TRBV12-5 | - | TRBJ2-3
CASSVSGASSYEQYF | TGTGCCAGCAGCGTTTCCGGGGCAAGCTCCTACGAGCAGTACTTC | few | 15 | TRBV6-1 | - | TRBJ2-7
CASRDREGYNEQFF | TGTGCCAGCCGGGACAGGGAAGGTTACAATGAGCAGTTCTTC | once | 14 | TRBV2 | TRBD1 | TRBJ2-1
CASTSESSGGGDTQYF | TGTGCCAGCACCTCCGAGAGTAGCGGGGGCGGAGATACGCAGTATTTT | - | 16 | TRBV28 | TRBD2 | TRBJ2-3
CASSLDRGLYSNQPQHF | TGTGCCAGCAGCTTAGACAGGGGGCTATATAGCAATCAGCCCCAGCATTTT | many | 17 | TRBV7-8 | TRBD1 | TRBJ1-5
CASSLGQGFHNQPQHF | TGTGCCAGCAGCTTGGGACAGGGTTTCCACAATCAGCCTCAGCATTTT | - | 16 | TRBV7-9 | TRBD1 | TRBJ1-5
CASSSWTVGETQYF | TGTGCCAGCAGCTCCTGGACAGTGGGGGAGACCCAGTACTTC | - | 14 | TRBV7-9 | - | TRBJ2-5
CASSEAAGGTREKLFF | TGTGCCAGCAGTGAAGCGGCCGGCGGGACGAGGGAAAAACTGTTTTTT | - | 16 | TRBV6-1 | - | TRBJ1-4
CASSLKTSSYNEQFF | TGTGCCAGCAGCTTAAAAACGAGCTCCTACAATGAGCAGTTCTTC | few | 15 | TRBV7-3 | - | TRBJ2-1
CASSLVTGANYGYTF | TGTGCCAGCAGCTTAGTTACAGGGGCTAACTATGGCTACACCTTC | few | 15 | TRBV7-2 | TRBD1 | TRBJ1-2
CASSDLGGQGTDTQYF | TGTGCCAGCAGTGACCTGGGGGGACAGGGGACAGATACGCAGTATTTT | few | 16 | TRBV6-1 | TRBD1 | TRBJ2-3
CASSSGKNQPQHF | TGTGCCAGCAGTTCCGGAAAAAATCAGCCCCAGCATTTT | few | 13 | TRBV12-3/TRBV12-4 | - | TRBJ1-5
CASSLVGGFPPGANVLTF | TGTGCCAGCAGCTTAGTAGGAGGATTCCCCCCTGGGGCCAACGTCCTGACTTTC | many | 18 | TRBV7-3 | - | TRBJ2-6
CASSQGTSGGDPYNEQFF | TGTGCCAGCAGCCAGGGGACTAGCGGGGGGGATCCCTACAATGAGCAGTTCTTC | - | 18 | TRBV7-8 | TRBD2 | TRBJ2-1
CASSPGTGGATDNEQFF | TGTGCCAGCTCACCGGGGACAGGGGGCGCTACGGACAATGAGCAGTTCTTC | once | 17 | TRBV18 | TRBD1 | TRBJ2-1
CASSLAPGVIQYEQFF | TGTGCCAGCAGCTTAGCCCCAGGGGTGATACAATATGAGCAGTTCTTC | many | 16 | TRBV7-8 | - | TRBJ2-1
CASSRWAGPNQPQHF | TGTGCCAGCAGCCGGTGGGCAGGGCCAAATCAGCCCCAGCATTTT | many | 15 | TRBV7-6 | - | TRBJ1-5
CASSQGLAGNTEAFF | TGCGCCAGCAGCCAAGGTTTGGCAGGTAACACTGAAGCTTTCTTT | few | 15 | TRBV4-3 | - | TRBJ1-1
CASSLMSLLLSTDTQYF | TGTGCCAGCAGCTTAATGTCTCTTCTCCTTAGCACAGATACGCAGTATTTT | few | 17 | TRBV7-3 | - | TRBJ2-3
CASSQVEQGTLHEQYF | TGTGCCAGCAGCCAGGTGGAGCAAGGGACCCTCCACGAGCAGTACTTC | many | 16 | TRBV4-2 | - | TRBJ2-7
CASSLSYRRYSNQPQHF | TGTGCCAGCAGCCTATCATACAGGCGTTATAGCAATCAGCCCCAGCATTTT | few | 17 | TRBV6-1 | - | TRBJ1-5
CASSSVSTEQFF | TGTGCCAGCAGCTCCGTCTCAACTGAGCAGTTCTTC | - | 12 | TRBV7-9 | - | TRBJ2-1